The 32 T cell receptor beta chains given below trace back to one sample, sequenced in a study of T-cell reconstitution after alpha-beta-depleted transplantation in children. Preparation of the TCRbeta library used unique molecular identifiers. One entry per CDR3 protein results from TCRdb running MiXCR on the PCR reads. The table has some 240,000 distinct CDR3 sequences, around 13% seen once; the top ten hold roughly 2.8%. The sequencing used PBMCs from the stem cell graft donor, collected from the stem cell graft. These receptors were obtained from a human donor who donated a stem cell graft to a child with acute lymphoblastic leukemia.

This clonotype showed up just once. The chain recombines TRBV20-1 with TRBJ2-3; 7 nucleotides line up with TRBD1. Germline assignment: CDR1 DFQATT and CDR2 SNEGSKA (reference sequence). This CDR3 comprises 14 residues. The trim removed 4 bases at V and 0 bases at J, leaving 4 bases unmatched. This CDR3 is CSAMKGASTDTQYF. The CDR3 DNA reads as TGCAGTGCTATGAAGGGGGCTAGCACAGATACGCAGTATTTT.

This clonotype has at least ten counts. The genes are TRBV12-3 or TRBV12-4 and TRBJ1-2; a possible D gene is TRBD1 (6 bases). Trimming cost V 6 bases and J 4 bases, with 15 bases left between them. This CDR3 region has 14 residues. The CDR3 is CASSRSQGSYGYTF. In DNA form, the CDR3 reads TGTGCCAGCAGCCGGAGTCAGGGGTCCTATGGCTACACCTTC.

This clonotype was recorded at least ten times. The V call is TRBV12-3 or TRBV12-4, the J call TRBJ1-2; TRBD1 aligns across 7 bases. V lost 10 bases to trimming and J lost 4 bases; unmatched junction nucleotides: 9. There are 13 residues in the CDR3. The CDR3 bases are TGTGCCACCTTACACACAGGGGTCTATGGCTACACCTTC. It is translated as CATLHTGVYGYTF.

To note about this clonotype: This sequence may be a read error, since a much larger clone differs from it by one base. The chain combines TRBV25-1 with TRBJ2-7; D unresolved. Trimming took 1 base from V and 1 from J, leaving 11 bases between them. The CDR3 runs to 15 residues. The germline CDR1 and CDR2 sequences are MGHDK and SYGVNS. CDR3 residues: CASSELRSPSYEQYF. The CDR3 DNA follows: TGTGCCAGCAGTGAATTACGCAGTCCGTCCTACGAGCAGTACTTC.

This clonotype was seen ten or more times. CDR3 amino acids: CASSEFGTDSYEQYF. The CDR3 coding sequence is TGTGCCAGCAGTGAATTCGGGACGGACTCCTACGAGCAGTACTTC. The chain recombines TRBV25-1 with TRBJ2-7; TRBD1 or TRBD2 may be the D gene (5 bases each). The germline V gene has CDR1 MGHDK and CDR2 SYGVNS. Between the trimmed V and J ends, which lost 1 base and 0 bases, there was a span of 10 bases. The CDR3 loop spans 15 amino acids.

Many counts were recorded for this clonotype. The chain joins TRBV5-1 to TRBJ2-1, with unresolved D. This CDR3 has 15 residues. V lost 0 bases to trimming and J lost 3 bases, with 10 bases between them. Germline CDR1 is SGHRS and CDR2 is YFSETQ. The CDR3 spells CASSLARSYYNEQFF. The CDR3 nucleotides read TGCGCCAGCAGCTTGGCGCGCAGTTACTACAATGAGCAGTTCTTC. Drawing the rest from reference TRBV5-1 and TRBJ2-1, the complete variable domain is KAGVTQTPRYLIKTRGQQVTLSCSPISGHRSVSWYQQTPGQGLQFLFEYFSETQRNKGNFPGRFSGRQFSNSRSEMNVSTLELGDSALYLCASSLARSYYNEQFFGPGTRLTVL.

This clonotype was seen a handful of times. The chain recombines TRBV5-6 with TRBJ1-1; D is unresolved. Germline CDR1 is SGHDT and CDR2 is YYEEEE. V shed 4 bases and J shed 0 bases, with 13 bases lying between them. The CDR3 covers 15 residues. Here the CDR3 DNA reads TGTGCCAGCAGCAATATGCAGGCCATGAACACTGAAGCTTTCTTT. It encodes CASSNMQAMNTEAFF. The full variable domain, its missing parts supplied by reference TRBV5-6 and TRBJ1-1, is DAGVTQSPTHLIKTRGQQVTLRCSPKSGHDTVSWYQQALGQGPQFIFQYYEEEERQRGNFPDRFSGHQFPNYSSELNVNALLLGDSALYLCASSNMQAMNTEAFFGQGTRLTVV.

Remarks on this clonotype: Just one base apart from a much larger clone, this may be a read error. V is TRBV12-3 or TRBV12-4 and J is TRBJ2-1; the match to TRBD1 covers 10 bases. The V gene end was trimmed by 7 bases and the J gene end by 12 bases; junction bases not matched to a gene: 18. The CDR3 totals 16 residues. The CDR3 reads CASTSPGTGEVKGQFF. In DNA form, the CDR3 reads TGTGCCAGCACTTCCCCGGGGACAGGGGAGGTTAAGGGGCAGTTCTTC.

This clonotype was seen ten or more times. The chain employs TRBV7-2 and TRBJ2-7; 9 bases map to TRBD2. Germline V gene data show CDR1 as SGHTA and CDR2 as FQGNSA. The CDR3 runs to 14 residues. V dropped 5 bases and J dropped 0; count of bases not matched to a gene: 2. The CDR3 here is CASSVSGSSYEQYF. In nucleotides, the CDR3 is TGTGCCAGCAGCGTTAGCGGGAGCTCCTACGAGCAGTACTTC. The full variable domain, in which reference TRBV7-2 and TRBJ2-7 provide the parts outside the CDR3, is GAGVSQSPSNKVTEKGKDVELRCDPISGHTALYWYRQSLGQGLEFLIYFQGNSAPDKSGLPSDRFSAERTGGSVSTLTIQRTQQEDSAVYLCASSVSGSSYEQYFGPGTRLTVT.

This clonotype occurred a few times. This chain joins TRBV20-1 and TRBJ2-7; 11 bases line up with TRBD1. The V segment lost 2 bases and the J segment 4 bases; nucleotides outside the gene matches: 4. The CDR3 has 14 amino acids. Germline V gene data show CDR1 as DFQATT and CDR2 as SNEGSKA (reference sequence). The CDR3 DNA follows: TGCAGTGCTAGAATAGGGACAGGGGGATACGAGCAGTACTTC. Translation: CSARIGTGGYEQYF.

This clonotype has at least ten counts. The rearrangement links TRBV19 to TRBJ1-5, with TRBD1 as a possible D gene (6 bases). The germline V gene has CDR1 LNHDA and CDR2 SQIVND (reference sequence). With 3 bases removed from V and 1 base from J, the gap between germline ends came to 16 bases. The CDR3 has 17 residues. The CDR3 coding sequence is TGTGCCAGTAGTATCGCGACAGGTGGGGCAAGCAATCAGCCCCAGCATTTT. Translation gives CASSIATGGASNQPQHF.

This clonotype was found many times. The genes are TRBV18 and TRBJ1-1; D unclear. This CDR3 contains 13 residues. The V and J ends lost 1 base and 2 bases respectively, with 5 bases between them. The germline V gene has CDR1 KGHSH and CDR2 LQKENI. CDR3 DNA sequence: TGTGCCAGCTCACCACAAGTAAACACTGAAGCTTTCTTT. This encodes CASSPQVNTEAFF.

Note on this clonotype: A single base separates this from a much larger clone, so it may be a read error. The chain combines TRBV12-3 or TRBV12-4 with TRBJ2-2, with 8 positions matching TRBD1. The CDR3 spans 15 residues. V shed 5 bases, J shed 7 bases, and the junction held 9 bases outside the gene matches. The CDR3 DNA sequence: TGTGCCAGCAGTAGGTCCGAGACAGGGGACGGGGAGCTGTTTTTT. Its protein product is CASSRSETGDGELFF.

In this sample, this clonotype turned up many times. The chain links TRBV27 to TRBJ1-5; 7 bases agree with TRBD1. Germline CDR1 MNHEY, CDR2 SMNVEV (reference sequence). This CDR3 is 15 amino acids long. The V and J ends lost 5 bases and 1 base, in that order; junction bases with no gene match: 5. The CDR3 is CASSPGGESNQPQHF. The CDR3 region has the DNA TGTGCCAGCAGTCCAGGGGGGGAGAGCAATCAGCCCCAGCATTTT.

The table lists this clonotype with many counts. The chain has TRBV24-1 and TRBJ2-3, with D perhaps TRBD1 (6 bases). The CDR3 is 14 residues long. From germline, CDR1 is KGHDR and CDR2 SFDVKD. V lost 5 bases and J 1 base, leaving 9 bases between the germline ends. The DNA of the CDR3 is TGTGCCACCAGTGTACAGGGTCGCACAGATACGCAGTATTTT. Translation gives CATSVQGRTDTQYF.

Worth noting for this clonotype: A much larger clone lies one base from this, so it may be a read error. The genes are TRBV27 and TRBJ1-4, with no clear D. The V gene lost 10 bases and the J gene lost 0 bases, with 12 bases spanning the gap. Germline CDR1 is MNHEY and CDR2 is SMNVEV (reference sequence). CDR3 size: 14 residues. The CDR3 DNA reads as TGTGCCACCGCCGGGGTAGCAACTAATGAAAAACTGTTTTTT. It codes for CATAGVATNEKLFF.

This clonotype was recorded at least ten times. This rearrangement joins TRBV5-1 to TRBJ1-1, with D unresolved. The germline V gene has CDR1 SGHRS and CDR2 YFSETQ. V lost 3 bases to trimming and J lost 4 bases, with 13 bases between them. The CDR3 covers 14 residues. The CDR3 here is CASSSAALGTEAFF. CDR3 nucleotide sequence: TGCGCCAGCAGCTCTGCGGCGCTGGGCACTGAAGCTTTCTTT. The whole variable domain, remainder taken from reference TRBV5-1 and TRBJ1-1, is KAGVTQTPRYLIKTRGQQVTLSCSPISGHRSVSWYQQTPGQGLQFLFEYFSETQRNKGNFPGRFSGRQFSNSRSEMNVSTLELGDSALYLCASSSAALGTEAFFGQGTRLTVV.

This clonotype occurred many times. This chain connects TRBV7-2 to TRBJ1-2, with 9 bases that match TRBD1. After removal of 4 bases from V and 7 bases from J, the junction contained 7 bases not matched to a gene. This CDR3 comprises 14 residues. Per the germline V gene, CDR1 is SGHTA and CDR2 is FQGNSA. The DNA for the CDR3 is TGTGCCAGCAGCTCATCGACAGGGGGACTTGGCTACACCTTC. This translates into CASSSSTGGLGYTF.

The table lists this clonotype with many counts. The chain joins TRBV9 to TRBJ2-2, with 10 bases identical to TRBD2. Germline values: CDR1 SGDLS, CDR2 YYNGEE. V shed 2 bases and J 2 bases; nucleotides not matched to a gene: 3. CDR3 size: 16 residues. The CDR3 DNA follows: TGTGCCAGCAGCGTGACTAGCGGGTCTAACACCGGGGAGCTGTTTTTT. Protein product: CASSVTSGSNTGELFF.

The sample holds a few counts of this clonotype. DNA for the CDR3: TGTGCCAGCAGTGAATTGACAGGCTATAATTCACCCCTCCACTTT. Translation: CASSELTGYNSPLHF. This sequence joins TRBV6-1 and TRBJ1-6, with D perhaps matching TRBD1 (6 bases). The CDR3 sequence is 15 residues long. Germline V CDR1 and CDR2: MNHNS, SASEGT. V was trimmed by 2 bases and J by 3 bases, leaving 8 bases between them.

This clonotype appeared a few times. CDR3 sequence: CAWRIAGAPYNEQFF. The CDR3 DNA reads TGTGCCTGGAGGATAGCGGGGGCCCCTTACAATGAGCAGTTCTTC. This sequence joins TRBV30 and TRBJ2-1; TRBD2 matches at 9 bases. The CDR3 spans 15 residues. The junction had 7 bases not matched to a gene; V was cut back by 3 bases and J by 4 bases. Germline CDR1 GTSNPN, CDR2 SVGIG (reference sequence).

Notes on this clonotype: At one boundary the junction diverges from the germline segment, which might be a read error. CDR3 residues: CAISLVSGGPTSYNEQFF. For the CDR3, the DNA is TGTGCCATCAGTTTAGTTAGCGGGGGTCCTACCTCCTACAATGAGCAGTTCTTC. This chain uses TRBV12-3 or TRBV12-4 with TRBJ2-1, with 9 bases fitting TRBD2. The CDR3 totals 18 residues.

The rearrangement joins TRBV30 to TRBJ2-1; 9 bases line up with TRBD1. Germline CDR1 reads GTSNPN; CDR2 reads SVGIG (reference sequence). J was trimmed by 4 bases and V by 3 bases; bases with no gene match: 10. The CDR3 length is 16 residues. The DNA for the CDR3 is TGTGCCTGGAGAAAACCGGGACAGGGTAGTTACAATGAGCAGTTCTTC. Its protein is CAWRKPGQGSYNEQFF.

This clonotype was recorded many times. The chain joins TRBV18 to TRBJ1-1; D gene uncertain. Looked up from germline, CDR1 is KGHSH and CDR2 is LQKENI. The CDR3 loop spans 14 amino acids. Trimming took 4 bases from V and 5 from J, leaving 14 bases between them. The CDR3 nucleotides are TGTGCCAGCTCACTCAGGACCGATCCGACTGAAGCTTTCTTT. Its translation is CASSLRTDPTEAFF.

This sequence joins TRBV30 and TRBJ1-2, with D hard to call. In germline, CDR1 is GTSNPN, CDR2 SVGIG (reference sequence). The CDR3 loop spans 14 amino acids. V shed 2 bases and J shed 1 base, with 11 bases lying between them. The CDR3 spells CAWSWGGGNYGYTF. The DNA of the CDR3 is TGTGCCTGGAGTTGGGGTGGTGGTAACTATGGCTACACCTTC.

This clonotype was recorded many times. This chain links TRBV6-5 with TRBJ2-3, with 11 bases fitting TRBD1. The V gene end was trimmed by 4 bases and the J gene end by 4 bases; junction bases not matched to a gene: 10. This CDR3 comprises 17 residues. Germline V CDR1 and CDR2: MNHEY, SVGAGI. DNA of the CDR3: TGTGCCAGCAGTTCCCGGACAGGGGGCGAGTTGGCAGATACGCAGTATTTT. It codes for CASSSRTGGELADTQYF.

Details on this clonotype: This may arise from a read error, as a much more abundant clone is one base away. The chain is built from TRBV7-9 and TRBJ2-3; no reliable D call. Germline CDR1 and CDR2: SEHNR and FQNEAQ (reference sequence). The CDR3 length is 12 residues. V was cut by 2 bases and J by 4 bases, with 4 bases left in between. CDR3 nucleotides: TGTGCCAGCAGCTTAATGGCAGATACGCAGTATTTT. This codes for CASSLMADTQYF.

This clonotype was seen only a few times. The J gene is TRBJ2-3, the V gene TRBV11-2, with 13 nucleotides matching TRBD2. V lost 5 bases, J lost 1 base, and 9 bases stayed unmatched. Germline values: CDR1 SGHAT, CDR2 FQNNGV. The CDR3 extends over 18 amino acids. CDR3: CASSPGLAGRGGTDTQYF. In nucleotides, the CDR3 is TGTGCCAGCAGCCCGGGACTAGCGGGAAGGGGAGGCACAGATACGCAGTATTTT.

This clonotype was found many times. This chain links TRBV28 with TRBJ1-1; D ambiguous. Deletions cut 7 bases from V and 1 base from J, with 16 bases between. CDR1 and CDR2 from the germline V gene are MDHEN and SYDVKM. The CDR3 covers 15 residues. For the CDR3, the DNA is TGTGCCAGCATTCTTCCCTTCGGGTCGAACACTGAAGCTTTCTTT. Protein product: CASILPFGSNTEAFF.

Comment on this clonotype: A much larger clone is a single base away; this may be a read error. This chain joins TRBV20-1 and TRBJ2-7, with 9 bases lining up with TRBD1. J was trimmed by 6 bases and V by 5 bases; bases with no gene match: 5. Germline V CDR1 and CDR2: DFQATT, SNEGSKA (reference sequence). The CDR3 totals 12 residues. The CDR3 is CSAFGQGPEQYF. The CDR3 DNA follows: TGCAGTGCTTTTGGACAGGGGCCCGAGCAGTACTTC.

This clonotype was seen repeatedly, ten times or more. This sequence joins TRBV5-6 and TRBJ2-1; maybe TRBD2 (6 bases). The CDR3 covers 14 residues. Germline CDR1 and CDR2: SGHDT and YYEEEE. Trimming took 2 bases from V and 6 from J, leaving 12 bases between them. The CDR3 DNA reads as TGTGCCAGCAGCTTAAATGGGGGAGGCAATGAGCAGTTCTTC. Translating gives CASSLNGGGNEQFF.

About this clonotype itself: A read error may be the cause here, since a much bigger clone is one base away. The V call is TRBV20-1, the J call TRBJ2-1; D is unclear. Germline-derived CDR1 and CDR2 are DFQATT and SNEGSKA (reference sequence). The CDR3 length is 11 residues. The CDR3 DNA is TGCAGTCCTAGAGCAGTCAATGAGCAGTTCTTC. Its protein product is CSPRAVNEQFF.